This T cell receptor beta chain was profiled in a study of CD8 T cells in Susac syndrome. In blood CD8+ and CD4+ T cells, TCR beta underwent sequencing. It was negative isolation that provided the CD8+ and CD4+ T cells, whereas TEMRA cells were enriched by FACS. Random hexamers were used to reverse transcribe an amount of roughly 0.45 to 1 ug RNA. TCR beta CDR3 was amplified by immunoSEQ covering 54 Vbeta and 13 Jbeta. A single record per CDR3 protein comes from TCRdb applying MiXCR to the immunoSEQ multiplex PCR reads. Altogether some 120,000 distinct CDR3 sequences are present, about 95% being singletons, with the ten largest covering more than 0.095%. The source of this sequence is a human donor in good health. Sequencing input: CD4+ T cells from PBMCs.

The CDR3, as DNA: TGCGCCAGCAGTAGGGCACCGAACACTGAAGCTTTCTTT. Translated, it gives CASSRAPNTEAFF. This chain uses TRBV10-2 with TRBJ1-1; D call uncertain. The V gene lost 5 bases and the J gene lost 1 base, with 8 bases spanning the gap. Germline V gene sequence: CDR1 WSHSY, CDR2 SAAADI. The CDR3 length is 13 residues.